This record concerns one T cell receptor beta chain sequence. Its target is unknown. The PCR employed 60 Vbeta primers together with 13 Jbeta primers. Using immunoSEQ multiplex PCR, the repertoire was profiled, and TCRdb retains in-frame clones only, with some absent. The table includes some 150,000 clones, approximately 85% detected once. This sample is part of a study of cytomegalovirus exposure and HLA in healthy donors. V was clipped by 5 bases and J by 0 bases, with 11 bases between them. The CDR3 covers 15 residues. Germline CDR1 is SEHNR and CDR2 is FQNEAQ (reference sequence). Study results and caveats: Being productive about 90% or about 30% of the time was typical of most TCR beta V segments in an earlier analysis. A missense variant in DCLRE1C was later tied to TCR beta V- and J-gene trimming.

This receptor was identified in a woman aged 45-59 years in good health and CMV-seropositive. This sequence joins TRBV7-9 and TRBJ2-1; D perhaps matches TRBD1 (6 bases). Sequenced input: PBMCs. The CDR3 DNA is TGTGCCAGCAGCCCAGGGGTTAGCTCCTACAATGAGCAGTTCTTC. This translates into CASSPGVSSYNEQFF.